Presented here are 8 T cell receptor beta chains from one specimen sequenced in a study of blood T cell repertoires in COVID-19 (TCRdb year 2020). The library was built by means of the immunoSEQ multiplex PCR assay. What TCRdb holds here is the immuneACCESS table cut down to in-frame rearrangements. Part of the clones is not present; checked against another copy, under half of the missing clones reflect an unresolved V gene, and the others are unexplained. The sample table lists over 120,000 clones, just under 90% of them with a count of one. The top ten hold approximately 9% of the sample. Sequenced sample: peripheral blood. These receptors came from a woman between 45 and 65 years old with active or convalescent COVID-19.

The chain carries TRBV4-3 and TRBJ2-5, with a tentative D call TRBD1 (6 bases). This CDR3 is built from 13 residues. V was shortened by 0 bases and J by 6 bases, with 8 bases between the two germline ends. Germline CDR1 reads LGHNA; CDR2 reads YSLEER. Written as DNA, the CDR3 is TGCGCCAGCAGCCAAGACAGGGGCCAGACCCAGTACTTC. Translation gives CASSQDRGQTQYF.

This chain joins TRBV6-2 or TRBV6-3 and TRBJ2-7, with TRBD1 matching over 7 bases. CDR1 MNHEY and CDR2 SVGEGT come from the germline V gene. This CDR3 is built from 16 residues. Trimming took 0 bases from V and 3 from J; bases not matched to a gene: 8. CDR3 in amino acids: CASSYSRQGKGYEQYF. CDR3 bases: TGTGCCAGCAGTTACTCGCGACAGGGAAAAGGCTACGAGCAGTACTTC.

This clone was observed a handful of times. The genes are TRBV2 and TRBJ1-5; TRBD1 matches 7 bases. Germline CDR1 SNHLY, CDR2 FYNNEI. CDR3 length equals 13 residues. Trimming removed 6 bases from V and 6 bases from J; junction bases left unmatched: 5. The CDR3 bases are TGTGCCAGCAGAATGACAGGGACTCAGCCCCAGCATTTT. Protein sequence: CASRMTGTQPQHF.

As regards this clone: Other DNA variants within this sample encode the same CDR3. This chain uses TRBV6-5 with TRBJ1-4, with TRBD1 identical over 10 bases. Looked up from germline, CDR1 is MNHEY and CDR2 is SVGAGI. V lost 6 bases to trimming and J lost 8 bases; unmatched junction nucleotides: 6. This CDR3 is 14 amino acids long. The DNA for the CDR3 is TGTGCCAGCAGGCGACAGGGGGCGCGGGAAAAACTGTTTTTT. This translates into CASRRQGAREKLFF.

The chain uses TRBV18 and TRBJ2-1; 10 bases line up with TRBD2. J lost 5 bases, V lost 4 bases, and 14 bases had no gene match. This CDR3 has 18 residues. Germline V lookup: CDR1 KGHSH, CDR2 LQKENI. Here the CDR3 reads CASSLFTSGLADNNEQFF. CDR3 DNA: TGTGCCAGCTCACTGTTTACCTCCGGACTAGCGGATAACAATGAGCAGTTCTTC.

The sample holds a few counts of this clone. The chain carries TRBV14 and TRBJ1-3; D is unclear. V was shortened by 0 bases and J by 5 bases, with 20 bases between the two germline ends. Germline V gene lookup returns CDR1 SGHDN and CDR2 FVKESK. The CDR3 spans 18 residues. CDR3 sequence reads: CASSQDRISVLRRNTIYF. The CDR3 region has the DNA TGTGCCAGCAGCCAAGATAGGATTTCAGTCCTCAGGCGAAACACCATATATTTT.

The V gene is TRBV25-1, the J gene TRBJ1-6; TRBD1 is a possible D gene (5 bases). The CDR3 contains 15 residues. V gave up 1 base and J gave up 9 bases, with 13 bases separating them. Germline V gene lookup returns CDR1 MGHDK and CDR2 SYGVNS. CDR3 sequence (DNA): TGTGCCAGCAGTGAATTTGGGGCTGATGGTTCACCCCTCCACTTT. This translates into CASSEFGADGSPLHF.

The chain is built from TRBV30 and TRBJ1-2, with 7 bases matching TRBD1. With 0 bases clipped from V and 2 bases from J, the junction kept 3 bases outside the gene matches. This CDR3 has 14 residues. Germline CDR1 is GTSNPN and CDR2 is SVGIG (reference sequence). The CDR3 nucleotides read TGTGCCTGGAGTGTCGGGACAGTGAACTATGGCTACACCTTC. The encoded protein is CAWSVGTVNYGYTF.